The 7 T cell receptor beta chains listed next were all sequenced from one sample in a study of T-cell reconstitution after alpha-beta-depleted transplantation in children. Preparation of the TCRbeta library was carried out with unique molecular identifiers. TCRdb reprocessed the PCR reads with MiXCR, giving one entry per CDR3 protein. The sample consists of some 280,000 distinct CDR3 sequences, 9.5% to 10% of them appearing once. The sample here was PBMCs from the stem cell graft donor, taken from the stem cell graft. The receptors were gathered from a human donor who donated a stem cell graft to a child with SCID.

This clonotype came up a few times. The gene calls are TRBV20-1 and TRBJ2-1; 11 bases line up with TRBD2. Trimming took 6 bases from V and 6 from J; bases not matched to a gene: 10. The CDR3 has 15 amino acids. CDR1 and CDR2 (germline): DFQATT, SNEGSKA (reference sequence). This CDR3 is CSAQRLLAGANEQFF. CDR3 nucleotides: TGCAGTGCCCAGCGATTACTAGCGGGGGCCAATGAGCAGTTCTTC.

V and J are TRBV5-1 and TRBJ2-3, with D possibly being TRBD2 (6 bases). This CDR3 is built from 16 residues. The germline V gene has CDR1 SGHRS and CDR2 YFSETQ. Trimming removed 4 bases at V and 0 bases at J, with 15 bases between. The CDR3 reads CASSAPHAGSTDTQYF. The CDR3 DNA reads TGCGCCAGCAGCGCACCACATGCGGGGAGCACAGATACGCAGTATTTT.

This clonotype has just a few counts. V is TRBV20-1 and J is TRBJ1-1; 7 positions agree with TRBD1. Germline-derived CDR1 and CDR2 are DFQATT and SNEGSKA (reference sequence). The CDR3 length is 15 residues. Trimming removed 0 bases from V and 0 bases from J; junction bases left unmatched: 4. The CDR3 bases are TGCAGTGCTAGAGAGCCAGGGGGTATGAACACTGAAGCTTTCTTT. Translated, it gives CSAREPGGMNTEAFF.

This clonotype has more than one count but fewer than ten. The chain joins TRBV6-1 to TRBJ1-3; 7 positions match TRBD1. The CDR3 loop spans 14 amino acids. The V gene end was trimmed by 6 bases and the J gene end by 4 bases; junction bases not matched to a gene: 6. Looked up from germline, CDR1 is MNHNS and CDR2 is SASEGT. In nucleotides, the CDR3 is TGTGCCAGCAGCCCGGGACAGTCGGGAAACACCATATATTTT. It is translated as CASSPGQSGNTIYF.

The chain joins TRBV7-9 to TRBJ1-1, with D uncertain. This CDR3 has 12 amino acids. CDR1 is SEHNR, CDR2 FQNEAQ, per germline (reference sequence). DNA for the CDR3: TGTGCTCTAAGCTTCGGGGATACTGAAGCTTTCTTT. Protein sequence: CALSFGDTEAFF.

The rearrangement uses TRBV12-3 or TRBV12-4 and TRBJ2-7; the match to TRBD2 covers 10 bases. CDR3 size: 15 residues. Trimming at V came to 6 bases and at J to 0 bases, leaving 5 bases not matched to a gene. The CDR3 reads CASSFSGGHSYEQYF. The CDR3, as DNA: TGTGCCAGCAGCTTTAGCGGGGGGCACTCCTACGAGCAGTACTTC.

The V call is TRBV2, the J call TRBJ2-2; D call uncertain. This CDR3 comprises 15 residues. CDR1 and CDR2 from the germline V gene are SNHLY and FYNNEI. With 4 bases removed from V and 5 bases from J, the gap between germline ends came to 14 bases. CDR3 in DNA: TGTGCCAGCAGTGGGACGGCCTGGGGTACCGGGGAGCTGTTTTTT. Translating gives CASSGTAWGTGELFF.